This T cell receptor beta chain was obtained from a study of blood T cell repertoires in COVID-19. This clone was seen only a few times. Germline V gene lookup returns CDR1 SGHTA and CDR2 FQGNSA. The CDR3 spans 14 residues. Unmatched junction bases numbered 5, after V lost 5 bases and J lost 4 bases. Assay used: immunoSEQ multiplex PCR; TCRdb lists only in-frame clones, some missing. This sample carries tens of thousands of clones, about 85% of them seen once, and the ten largest clones take 2.5% to 3.5%. The genes are TRBV7-2 and TRBJ1-2; TRBD1 aligns across 9 bases. Sequenced: peripheral blood. This TCR was recovered from a woman between 45 and 65 years old with active or convalescent COVID-19. This CDR3 reads CASSAIQGAYGYTF. CDR3 sequence (DNA): TGTGCCAGCAGCGCGATACAGGGGGCCTATGGCTACACCTTC.